One and the same sample provided the 11 T cell receptor beta chains below, sequenced in a study of vaccination effects on CD4 cells after COVID-19. Which antigens these TCRs recognize remains unknown. Antigen-specific CD4+ T cell clonotypes were called by their expansion after viral peptide-pool culture in ViraFEST. Cells that had been cultured for 10 days were the source of isolated CD4+ T cells. The person's infection with SARS-CoV-2, confirmed by PCR, took place between March and December 2020. Only in-frame clones appear in the TCRdb table, and some are missing; sequencing was by immunoSEQ multiplex PCR. The sample has 70,000 or so clones; over 65% are singletons. The sample consisted of CD4+ T cells from PBMCs cultured with HIV peptides, taken before COVID-19 vaccination. The subset is: HIV-1 Nef peptide pool negative control/reference culture. These receptors were taken from a human donor who had a prior SARS-CoV-2 infection.

This clone has a handful of counts. This chain connects TRBV18 to TRBJ2-3, with D possibly matching TRBD2 (5 bases). The CDR3 runs to 13 residues. Germline lookup yields CDR1 KGHSH and CDR2 LQKENI. Deletions cut 6 bases from V and 4 bases from J, with 11 bases between. CDR3 protein: CASSRASADTQYF. CDR3 nucleotide sequence: TGTGCCAGCTCGAGGGCATCGGCAGATACGCAGTATTTT. The whole variable domain, remainder taken from reference TRBV18 and TRBJ2-3, is NAGVMQNPRHLVRRRGQEARLRCSPMKGHSHVYWYRQLPEEGLKFMVYLQKENIIDESGMPKERFSAEFPKEGPSILRIQQVVRGDSAAYFCASSRASADTQYFGPGTRLTVL.

As concerns this clone: Other DNA sequences within the sample encode an identical CDR3. The V gene is TRBV7-9, the J gene TRBJ2-1; 9 bases fit TRBD2. V lost 0 bases, J lost 2 bases, and 2 bases stayed unmatched. Per the germline V gene, CDR1 is SEHNR and CDR2 is FQNEAQ (reference sequence). The CDR3 consists of 16 residues. The CDR3 sequence is CASSLALAGTYNEQFF. CDR3 nucleotide sequence: TGTGCCAGCAGCTTAGCACTAGCGGGCACCTACAATGAGCAGTTCTTC.

This clone has only a few counts. V is TRBV5-1 and J is TRBJ2-2; the D is unclear. CDR1 and CDR2 (germline): SGHRS, YFSETQ. This CDR3 comprises 16 residues. V dropped 0 bases and J dropped 0 bases, with 9 bases sitting between them. Here the CDR3 DNA reads TGCGCCAGCAGCTTGGTGGTCGGACCGAACACCGGGGAGCTGTTTTTT. Translated, it gives CASSLVVGPNTGELFF.

V gene TRBV29-1 combines with J gene TRBJ2-3; D may be TRBD2 (6 bases). V was shortened by 3 bases and J by 3 bases, with 7 bases between the two germline ends. This CDR3 comprises 12 residues. In germline, CDR1 is SQVTM, CDR2 ANQGSEA. CDR3 in amino acids: CSVEGGTDTQYF. Written as DNA, the CDR3 is TGCAGCGTTGAGGGGGGAACAGATACGCAGTATTTT.

The chain is built from TRBV7-2 and TRBJ1-6; 7 bases map to TRBD1. The CDR3 consists of 14 residues. V shed 6 bases, J shed 7 bases, and the junction held 6 bases outside the gene matches. CDR1 SGHTA and CDR2 FQGNSA come from the germline V gene. The CDR3 DNA reads as TGTGCCAGCAGGAGGGGACAGTCAAATTCACCCCTCCACTTT. Encoded protein: CASRRGQSNSPLHF. The whole variable domain, filled in from reference TRBV7-2 and TRBJ1-6, reads GAGVSQSPSNKVTEKGKDVELRCDPISGHTALYWYRQSLGQGLEFLIYFQGNSAPDKSGLPSDRFSAERTGGSVSTLTIQRTQQEDSAVYLCASRRGQSNSPLHFGNGTRLTVT.

This sequence joins TRBV7-3 and TRBJ1-1; D gene unclear. V was clipped by 1 base and J by 3 bases, with 6 bases between them. The CDR3 loop spans 13 amino acids. CDR1 is SGHTA, CDR2 FQGTGA, per germline. The CDR3, as DNA: TGTGCCAGCAGCTTAAGTGAAGACACTGAAGCTTTCTTT. The encoded protein is CASSLSEDTEAFF.

The chain employs TRBV18 and TRBJ2-3; possibly TRBD2 for D (5 bases). V was cut by 6 bases and J by 2 bases, with 18 bases left in between. Germline V CDR1 and CDR2: KGHSH, LQKENI. The CDR3 sequence is 16 residues long. Written as DNA, the CDR3 is TGTGCCAGCTCGTCAGAACTAGACCGGACCACAGATACGCAGTATTTT. It is translated as CASSSELDRTTDTQYF.

This chain joins TRBV5-5 and TRBJ2-5, with TRBD2 as a possible D gene (6 bases). Per germline, CDR1 SGHKS and CDR2 YYEKEE (reference sequence). Trimming stripped 5 bases from V and 5 bases from J, with 16 bases between. CDR3 length: 14 amino acids. CDR3 sequence: CASSFGGRGETQYF. Written as DNA, the CDR3 is TGTGCCAGCAGTTTTGGAGGGCGGGGCGAGACCCAGTACTTC.

The chain uses TRBV3-1 (or the pseudogene TRBV3-2) and TRBJ1-2; 7 bases fit TRBD1. The CDR3 consists of 15 residues. The V gene's germline CDR1 is LGHDT and CDR2 YNNKEL (reference sequence). V dropped 6 bases and J dropped 11; count of bases not matched to a gene: 18. CDR3 amino acids: CASSSGQVYRIGYTF. The CDR3 coding sequence is TGTGCCAGCAGTTCCGGACAGGTCTACCGTATCGGGTACACCTTC.

The rearrangement joins TRBV5-4 to TRBJ2-7; 8 bases fit TRBD2. Germline loops: CDR1 SGHNT, CDR2 YYREEE (reference sequence). V was clipped by 2 bases and J by 6 bases; unmatched bases: 10. The CDR3 is 15 residues long. The CDR3 DNA reads as TGTGCCAGCAGCTTTGGACTAGCCCTAGTTCGCGAGCAGTACTTC. It codes for CASSFGLALVREQYF.

The chain joins TRBV19 to TRBJ2-3; perhaps TRBD1 as D (5 bases). The CDR3 length is 17 residues. Per germline, CDR1 LNHDA and CDR2 SQIVND (reference sequence). The germline V and J ends were trimmed by 4 bases and 0 bases, with 17 bases remaining between them. CDR3 DNA sequence: TGTGCCAGTAGTAGGGGCTTCGGAATGACTAGCACAGATACGCAGTATTTT. This codes for CASSRGFGMTSTDTQYF.